A single sample gave rise to the 21 T cell receptor beta chains below, sequenced in a study of T cell changes during pregnancy in multiple sclerosis. Clones were sequenced by immunoSEQ multiplex PCR, and TCRdb holds only the in-frame ones, with some missing. The profile shows under 75,000 clones, about 90% of them singletons. The material was peripheral blood, obtained in the third trimester of pregnancy. The receptor source for this set is a female donor in good health, enrolled as a control in a pregnancy study.

The chain couples TRBV16 to TRBJ1-5, with 9 bases that match TRBD1. The germline CDR1 and CDR2 sequences are KGHSY and FQNENV. V lost 4 bases, J lost 2 bases, and 6 bases stayed unmatched. This CDR3 has 16 residues. CDR3 nucleotides: TGTGCCAGCAGCCCGGGACAGGGAATTGGCAATCAGCCCCAGCATTTT. The encoded protein is CASSPGQGIGNQPQHF.

This chain uses TRBV5-5 with TRBJ1-4, with 10 bases lining up with TRBD1. Germline CDR1 and CDR2: SGHKS and YYEKEE (reference sequence). Unmatched junction bases numbered 6, after V lost 3 bases and J lost 4 bases. The CDR3 extends over 16 amino acids. In DNA form, the CDR3 reads TGTGCCAGCAGCTCAAGGGACAGGGGAGGTAATGAAAAACTGTTTTTT. Its protein product is CASSSRDRGGNEKLFF.

J is TRBJ2-7 and V is TRBV28; D is uncertain. V gave up 6 bases and J gave up 0 bases, with 12 bases separating them. CDR3 length equals 14 residues. Germline V gene sequence: CDR1 MDHEN, CDR2 SYDVKM. The CDR3: CASRRASYSYEQYF. The CDR3 DNA reads as TGTGCCAGCAGAAGAGCCTCATACTCCTACGAGCAGTACTTC.

The gene calls are TRBV10-2 and TRBJ2-5; 8 bases are a match to TRBD2. Germline V gives CDR1 WSHSY, CDR2 SAAADI. The V and J ends lost 1 base and 2 bases, in that order; junction bases with no gene match: 3. This CDR3 has 15 amino acids. The CDR3 region has the DNA TGCGCCAGCAGTGAGTACCCGGGAGGGCAAGAGACCCAGTACTTC. Translation: CASSEYPGGQETQYF.

The chain combines TRBV4-3 with TRBJ2-7; tentatively, D is TRBD2 (5 bases). This CDR3 contains 14 residues. Germline V gene lookup returns CDR1 LGHNA and CDR2 YSLEER. With 4 bases removed from V and 2 bases from J, the gap between germline ends came to 12 bases. CDR3 region: CASSPRRGPYEQYF. The CDR3 coding sequence is TGCGCCAGCAGCCCCCGACGGGGTCCCTACGAGCAGTACTTC.

The chain links TRBV6-5 to TRBJ2-7; 10 positions match TRBD1. Germline loops: CDR1 MNHEY, CDR2 SVGAGI. The V segment lost 3 bases and the J segment 4 bases; nucleotides outside the gene matches: 3. This CDR3 spans 14 amino acids. The CDR3 reads CASSYRDRGYEQYF. The CDR3 region has the DNA TGTGCCAGCAGTTATCGGGACAGGGGATACGAGCAGTACTTC.

This chain connects TRBV27 to TRBJ1-4, with TRBD1 identical over 7 bases. V trimming: 3 bases; J trimming: 4 bases; junction bases outside the gene matches: 11. CDR1 MNHEY and CDR2 SMNVEV come from the germline V gene (reference sequence). The CDR3 loop spans 17 amino acids. CDR3: CASSFWDSRFFNEKLFF. As DNA, the CDR3 is TGTGCCAGCAGTTTTTGGGACAGCCGCTTTTTTAATGAAAAACTGTTTTTT.

The genes are TRBV7-9 and TRBJ2-1, with 7 bases that match TRBD2. Losses at the gene ends were 5 bases for V and 7 bases for J; bases not matched to a gene: 11. The CDR3 has 15 amino acids. Per germline, CDR1 SEHNR and CDR2 FQNEAQ (reference sequence). The CDR3 DNA reads as TGTGCCAGCAGCCCTAGACTAGCTGCCCCGAATGAGCAGTTCTTC. This encodes CASSPRLAAPNEQFF. Variable domain in full (rest from reference TRBV7-9 and TRBJ2-1): DTGVSQNPRHKITKRGQNVTFRCDPISEHNRLYWYRQTLGQGPEFLTYFQNEAQLEKSRLLSDRFSAERPKGSFSTLEIQRTEQGDSAMYLCASSPRLAAPNEQFFGPGTRLTVL.

The rearrangement uses TRBV7-2 and TRBJ2-1; D gene uncertain. Germline loops: CDR1 SGHTA, CDR2 FQGNSA. The CDR3 consists of 15 residues. V was pared by 1 base and J by 0 bases, with 7 bases between. CDR3 coding DNA: TGTGCCAGCAGCTTAGTAAGCTCCTCCTACAATGAGCAGTTCTTC. Its translation: CASSLVSSSYNEQFF.

The CDR3 sequence is CASSFLGGDNQPQHF. The CDR3 DNA reads TGTGCCAGCAGTTTCCTGGGAGGGGACAATCAGCCCCAGCATTTT. J is TRBJ1-5 and V is TRBV28; perhaps TRBD1 as D (5 bases). The CDR3 runs to 15 residues. V lost 3 bases and J 3 bases, leaving 12 bases between the germline ends. In germline, CDR1 is MDHEN, CDR2 SYDVKM.

This chain joins TRBV5-1 and TRBJ1-5; 8 bases fit TRBD1. The germline gives CDR1 SGHRS, CDR2 YFSETQ. CDR3 length: 16 residues. Trimming cost V 1 base and J 4 bases; bases outside gene matches: 7. DNA of the CDR3: TGCGCCAGCAGCTTGCGGGCAGGGGGCGGAAATCAGCCCCAGCATTTT. Its protein is CASSLRAGGGNQPQHF.

The chain joins TRBV7-3 to TRBJ1-5; a weak D match, TRBD1 (6 bases). The CDR3 is 15 amino acids. Trimming removed 2 bases at V and 2 bases at J, with 10 bases between. The germline CDR1 and CDR2 sequences are SGHTA and FQGTGA. CDR3 sequence: CASSLPGAGNQPQHF. CDR3 nucleotides: TGTGCCAGCAGCTTACCAGGGGCCGGCAATCAGCCCCAGCATTTT.

V gene TRBV28 combines with J gene TRBJ1-2; 7 bases fit TRBD1. Germline CDR1 MDHEN, CDR2 SYDVKM. The CDR3 length is 14 residues. J lost 2 bases, V lost 7 bases, and 7 bases had no gene match. The CDR3 is CASNPPTGNYGYTF. The DNA for the CDR3 is TGTGCCAGCAACCCCCCGACAGGGAACTATGGCTACACCTTC.

The V gene is TRBV30, the J gene TRBJ1-2; D might be TRBD1 (5 bases). Germline assignment: CDR1 GTSNPN and CDR2 SVGIG (reference sequence). V was trimmed by 1 base and J by 5 bases, leaving 11 bases between them. This CDR3 is built from 13 residues. The CDR3 coding sequence is TGTGCCTGGAGTGCCCCAAGGGGATATGGCTACACCTTC. Translated, it gives CAWSAPRGYGYTF.

This chain uses TRBV7-8 with TRBJ1-2; 7 nucleotides match TRBD1. Germline V gives CDR1 SGHVS, CDR2 FQNEAQ. Unmatched junction bases numbered 7, after V lost 3 bases and J lost 6 bases. This CDR3 has 14 residues. In DNA, the CDR3 is TGTGCCAGCAGCTTCTTACAGGGGTTGGATGGCTACACCTTC. This sequence encodes CASSFLQGLDGYTF.

CDR3: CASSRALGQGYEQYF. CDR3 DNA sequence: TGTGCCAGCAGCCGAGCCCTGGGACAGGGCTACGAGCAGTACTTC. The genes are TRBV5-6 and TRBJ2-7; TRBD1 agrees at 9 bases. CDR3 length: 15 amino acids. CDR1 is SGHDT and CDR2 is YYEEEE in the germline V gene. Trimming at V came to 4 bases and at J to 3 bases, leaving 8 bases not matched to a gene. Based on the CDR3 plus reference TRBV5-6 and TRBJ2-7, the full variable domain is DAGVTQSPTHLIKTRGQQVTLRCSPKSGHDTVSWYQQALGQGPQFIFQYYEEEERQRGNFPDRFSGHQFPNYSSELNVNALLLGDSALYLCASSRALGQGYEQYFGPGTRLTVT.

The CDR3 coding sequence is TGTGCCACCAGCAGACCTTTACGGGACAGGGGGCCAACTAATGAAAAACTGTTTTTT. Encoded protein: CATSRPLRDRGPTNEKLFF. The J gene is TRBJ1-4, the V gene TRBV15; 12 bases fit TRBD1. Trimming removed 2 bases from V and 0 bases from J; junction bases left unmatched: 7. Germline V gives CDR1 LNHNV, CDR2 YYDKDF (reference sequence). The CDR3 extends over 19 amino acids.

The V gene is TRBV29-1, the J gene TRBJ2-3; TRBD1 might be the D (6 bases). Germline V gene lookup returns CDR1 SQVTM and CDR2 ANQGSEA. The CDR3 loop spans 10 amino acids. V was trimmed by 3 bases and J by 11 bases, leaving 9 bases between them. The CDR3 nucleotides are TGCAGCGTTGAGGACAGACTGCAGTATTTT. Translation gives CSVEDRLQYF.

This rearrangement joins TRBV7-2 to TRBJ1-1, with 9 bases aligning to TRBD1. J was trimmed by 1 base and V by 5 bases; bases with no gene match: 5. The CDR3 spans 15 residues. CDR1 and CDR2 (germline): SGHTA, FQGNSA. The CDR3 sequence: CASSADRGGNTEAFF. CDR3 DNA: TGTGCCAGCAGCGCGGACAGGGGAGGGAACACTGAAGCTTTCTTT.

This chain links TRBV10-3 with TRBJ2-1, with unresolved D. The V gene's germline CDR1 is ENHRY and CDR2 SYGVKD. The ends were cut back, 2 bases at V and 8 bases at J, with 7 bases in the middle. CDR3 length: 12 residues. The CDR3 region has the DNA TGTGCCATCAGTGAGAATCCGGATGAGCAGTTCTTC. Translation gives CAISENPDEQFF.

The chain joins TRBV5-1 to TRBJ2-1; no definite D call. From germline, CDR1 is SGHRS and CDR2 YFSETQ. This CDR3 spans 14 amino acids. Trimming pared 4 bases from V and 2 bases from J, leaving 10 bases between. CDR3 residues: CASSPPSPYNEQFF. CDR3 sequence (DNA): TGCGCCAGCAGCCCGCCAAGCCCCTACAATGAGCAGTTCTTC. Together with reference TRBV5-1 and TRBJ2-1, the CDR3 gives the full variable domain: KAGVTQTPRYLIKTRGQQVTLSCSPISGHRSVSWYQQTPGQGLQFLFEYFSETQRNKGNFPGRFSGRQFSNSRSEMNVSTLELGDSALYLCASSPPSPYNEQFFGPGTRLTVL.